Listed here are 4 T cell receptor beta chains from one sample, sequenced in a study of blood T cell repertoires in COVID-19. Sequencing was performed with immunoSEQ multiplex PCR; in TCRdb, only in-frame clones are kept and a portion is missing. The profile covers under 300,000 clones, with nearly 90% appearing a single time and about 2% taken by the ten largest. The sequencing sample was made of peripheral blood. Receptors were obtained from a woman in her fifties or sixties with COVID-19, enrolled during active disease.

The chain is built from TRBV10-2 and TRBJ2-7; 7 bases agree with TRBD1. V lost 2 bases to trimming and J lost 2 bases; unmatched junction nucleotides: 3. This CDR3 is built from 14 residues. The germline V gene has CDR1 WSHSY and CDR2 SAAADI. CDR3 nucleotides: TGCGCCAGCAGTGAGGCCGGACAGGCCTACGAGCAGTACTTC. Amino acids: CASSEAGQAYEQYF.

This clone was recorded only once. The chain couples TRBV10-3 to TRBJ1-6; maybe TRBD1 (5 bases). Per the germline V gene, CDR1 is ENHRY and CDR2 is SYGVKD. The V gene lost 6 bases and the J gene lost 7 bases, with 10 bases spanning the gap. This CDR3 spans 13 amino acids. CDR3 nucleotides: TGTGCCATCAGCCCGACAGAGAATTCACCCCTCCACTTT. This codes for CAISPTENSPLHF.

The CDR3 here is CASSQVSSMASGANVLTF. For the CDR3, the DNA is TGTGCCAGCAGCCAAGTCTCCAGTATGGCCTCTGGGGCCAACGTCCTGACTTTC. This sequence joins TRBV4-2 and TRBJ2-6; D is unclear. V was trimmed by 1 base and J by 0 bases, leaving 13 bases between them. The CDR3 runs 18 residues. The germline gives CDR1 LGHNA, CDR2 YNFKEQ.

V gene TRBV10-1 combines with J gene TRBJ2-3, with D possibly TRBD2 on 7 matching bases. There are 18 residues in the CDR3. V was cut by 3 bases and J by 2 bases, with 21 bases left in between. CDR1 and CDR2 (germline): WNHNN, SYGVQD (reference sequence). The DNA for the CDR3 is TGCGCCAGCAGTGAAAGATCAAAGGGGGGGGGATCCACAGATACGCAGTATTTT. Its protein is CASSERSKGGGSTDTQYF.